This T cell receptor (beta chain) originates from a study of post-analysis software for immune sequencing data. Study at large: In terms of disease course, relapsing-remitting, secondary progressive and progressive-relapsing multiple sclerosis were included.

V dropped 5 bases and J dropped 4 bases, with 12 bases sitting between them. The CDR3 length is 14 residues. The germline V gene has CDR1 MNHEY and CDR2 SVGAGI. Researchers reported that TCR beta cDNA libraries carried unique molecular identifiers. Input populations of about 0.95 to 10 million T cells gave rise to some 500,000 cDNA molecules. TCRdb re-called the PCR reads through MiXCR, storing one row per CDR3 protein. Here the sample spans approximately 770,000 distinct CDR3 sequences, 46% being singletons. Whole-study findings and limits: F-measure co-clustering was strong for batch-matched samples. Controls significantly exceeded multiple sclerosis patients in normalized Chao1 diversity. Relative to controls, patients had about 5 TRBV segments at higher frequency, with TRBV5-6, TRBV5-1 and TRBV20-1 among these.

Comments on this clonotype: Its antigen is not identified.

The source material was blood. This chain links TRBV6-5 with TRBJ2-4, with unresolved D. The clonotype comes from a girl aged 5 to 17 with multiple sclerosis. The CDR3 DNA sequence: TGTGCCAGCAGTCAGTCCCTTTTAAAAAACATTCAGTACTTC. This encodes CASSQSLLKNIQYF.